This T cell receptor (beta chain) was observed in a study of OX40 agonist ivuxolimab in advanced cancers. Study as a whole: At doses from 0.01 to 10 mg/kg, patients were given intravenous ivuxolimab every 2 weeks.

TCRdb's table, derived via immunoSEQ multiplex PCR, lists solely in-frame clones and lacks some. The table lists 67,000 or so clones, about 88% of them singletons, with approximately 1% in the top ten. The CDR3 sequence is 11 residues long. The V end was cut by 5 bases, the J end by 7 bases, with 9 bases between. CDR1 and CDR2 (germline): LNHDA, SQIVND (reference sequence). This receptor was obtained from an adult with an advanced solid tumor such as melanoma, head and neck, liver or kidney cancer. Source: CD4+ or CD8+ T cells sorted from blood, taken in a trial of the OX40 agonist ivuxolimab. The V call is TRBV19, the J call TRBJ2-7; D may be TRBD1 (6 bases). The CDR3 loop is CASSFRGEQYF. Written as DNA, the CDR3 is TGTGCCAGTAGTTTCAGGGGTGAGCAGTACTTC.